This record covers a single T cell receptor beta chain. The authors' processing: Estimation of nucleated cell counts was performed using reference gene primer amplification. The method was immunoSEQ multiplex PCR; TCRdb's version includes in-frame clones alone and lacks a portion of them. The V and J calls and clone size are taken from that table; D and trimming were inferred from the DNA. The data hold 100,000 or so clones, with 81% observed a single time. These data are taken from a study of blood T cell repertoires in COVID-19. Whole-study context: Samples of COVID-19 (acute and convalescent) were obtained from the United States, Italy and Spain. Nucleic acid was either cDNA or gDNA, and it came from T cells, B-cell-depleted T cells, or PBMCs.

CDR3 length: 16 residues. V lost 1 base and J 2 bases, leaving 13 bases between the germline ends. Germline lookup yields CDR1 SGHRS and CDR2 YFSETQ. Sequenced input: peripheral blood. The origin of this receptor is a woman aged 70-85 years with acute or convalescent COVID-19. The chain is built from TRBV5-1 and TRBJ2-1; tentatively, D is TRBD2 (6 bases). The CDR3 protein is CASSLRQGGTYNEQFF. CDR3 nucleotides: TGCGCCAGCAGCTTGCGCCAGGGAGGCACCTACAATGAGCAGTTCTTC.